This TCR beta chain stems from a study of blood T cell repertoires in COVID-19. As for the study in general: The study drew acute and convalescent COVID-19 samples from the United States, Italy and Spain. T cells, B-cell-depleted T cells, or PBMCs provided the cDNA or gDNA that served as material.

Profiling relied on immunoSEQ multiplex PCR, and the TCRdb table lists in-frame clones only, not all of them. The repertoire holds about 420,000 clones, with over 85% as singletons. Trimming took 3 bases from V and 3 from J, leaving 3 bases between them. The CDR3 covers 12 residues. Germline V gene lookup returns CDR1 MDHEN and CDR2 SYDVKM. Input material: peripheral blood. The J gene is TRBJ2-1, the V gene TRBV28; no clear D gene. The TCR sequence derives from a man aged 18 to 29 with COVID-19, enrolled during active disease. The CDR3 DNA is TGTGCCAGCAGTTTTAGCTACAATGAGCAGTTCTTC. Protein product: CASSFSYNEQFF.